This T cell receptor (beta chain) was profiled in a study of metastatic and nonmetastatic thyroid tumors. TCRdb re-called the PCR reads through MiXCR. The sample contains just under 20,000 clones, roughly a quarter of which appear only once. Every patient was untreated before thyroid surgery. This clone was picked up one time. Other DNA sequences in the same sample also yield this CDR3. The CDR3 spans 16 residues. With 0 bases removed from V and 1 base from J, the gap between germline ends came to 11 bases. In germline, CDR1 is LGHNA, CDR2 YNFKEQ. The material sequenced was blood. The TCR originated in a female donor with papillary thyroid cancer or a benign thyroid nodule (not recorded which). Some clones in this sample may be carry-over from other donors' samples. The chain uses TRBV4-2 and TRBJ2-3; D is unresolved. Here the CDR3 DNA reads TGTGCCAGCAGCCAAGACTTCGGTAGGGGCACAGATACGCAGTATTTT. It yields the protein CASSQDFGRGTDTQYF.